This T cell receptor (beta chain) was recorded in a study of patients and donors after allogeneic stem cell transplantation. This clonotype was observed a few times. TCRdb re-derived calls from the RT-PCR reads in MiXCR, one entry per CDR3 protein. The sample has about a million distinct CDR3 sequences, 18% seen once. The TCR was taken from a human donor who was either an allogeneic HSCT recipient or a stem cell or donor lymphocyte infusion donor (not recorded which). It is not recorded whose cells these are; they may come from a transplant donor. The specimen was blood, either unsorted or a sorted T cell fraction (not recorded which).

The CDR3, as DNA: TGCAGTGCTAGTATACGGGGTTTAAGGCCGAACACTGAAGCTTTCTTT. Encoded protein: CSASIRGLRPNTEAFF. The V and J genes are TRBV20-1 and TRBJ1-1; D is unclear. CDR1 and CDR2 from the germline V gene are DFQATT and SNEGSKA (reference sequence). The V and J ends lost 3 bases and 1 base respectively, with 18 bases between them. The CDR3 is 16 amino acids.